This T cell receptor beta chain is drawn from a study of CD8 T cells in ankylosing spondylitis. Overall study results and limits: A TCR beta motif of 8 or 9 highly homologous variants appeared characteristic of ankylosing spondylitis blood. Enrichment of disease-linked clones was reportedly significant in matched ankylosing spondylitis synovial fluid.

Germline CDR1 and CDR2: MNHEY and SVGEGT. V lost 7 bases to trimming and J lost 0 bases, with 15 bases between them. This CDR3 comprises 15 residues. This clonotype was seen at least ten times. The antigen is unknown. As the method for making TCR beta libraries, quantitative 5'-RACE with molecular barcodes was used. TCRdb passed the 5' RACE reads through MiXCR, listing each CDR3 protein once. This sample has 500,000 or so distinct CDR3 sequences, with roughly 5.3% found just once. Sequenced input: blood, either unsorted or a sorted T cell fraction (not recorded which). The rearrangement uses TRBV6-2 or TRBV6-3 and TRBJ1-1; D ambiguous. This receptor was obtained from a male donor with ankylosing spondylitis. The CDR3 reads CASTLRRPMNTEAFF. CDR3 DNA sequence: TGTGCCAGCACCCTTCGTCGACCCATGAACACTGAAGCTTTCTTT.